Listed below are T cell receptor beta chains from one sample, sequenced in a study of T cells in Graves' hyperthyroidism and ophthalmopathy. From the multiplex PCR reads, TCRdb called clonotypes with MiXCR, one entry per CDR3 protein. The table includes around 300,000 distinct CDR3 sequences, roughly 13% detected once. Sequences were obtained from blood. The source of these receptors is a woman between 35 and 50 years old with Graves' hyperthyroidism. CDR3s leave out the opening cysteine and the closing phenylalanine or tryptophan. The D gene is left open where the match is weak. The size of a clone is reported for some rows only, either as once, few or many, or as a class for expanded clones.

cdr3_aa: ASSLTGVDGTEAF; v_call: TRBV5-1; clone_size: NA; d_call: TRBD1; cdr3_length: 13
cdr3_aa: ASSQDLAGGTGELF; v_call: TRBV4-2; clone_size: NA; d_call: TRBD2; cdr3_length: 14
cdr3_aa: ASRKAGTADNEQF; v_call: TRBV2; clone_size: NA; d_call: NA; cdr3_length: 13
cdr3_aa: ASNLRRSTDTQY; v_call: TRBV7-2; clone_size: NA; d_call: NA; cdr3_length: 12
cdr3_aa: ASSGTSGNTDTQY; v_call: TRBV6-1; clone_size: NA; d_call: TRBD2; cdr3_length: 13
cdr3_aa: ASSEMGGEQY; v_call: TRBV6-1; clone_size: many; d_call: NA; cdr3_length: 10
cdr3_aa: ASSLSLFESGGYT; v_call: TRBV5-5; clone_size: NA; d_call: NA; cdr3_length: 13
cdr3_aa: AWSGTLNTGELF; v_call: TRBV30; clone_size: many; d_call: NA; cdr3_length: 12
cdr3_aa: ASSFTAGVAGEQY; v_call: TRBV7-2; clone_size: many; d_call: TRBD2; cdr3_length: 13
cdr3_aa: ASSYFDYSGNTIY; v_call: TRBV6-2/TRBV6-3; clone_size: few; d_call: NA; cdr3_length: 13
cdr3_aa: AISSGQTTDTQY; v_call: TRBV10-3; clone_size: few; d_call: TRBD1; cdr3_length: 12
cdr3_aa: ASRRTRGSQH; v_call: TRBV28; clone_size: many; d_call: NA; cdr3_length: 10
cdr3_aa: SAMSRGYEQY; v_call: TRBV20-1; clone_size: many; d_call: NA; cdr3_length: 10
cdr3_aa: ASSVGSADTQY; v_call: TRBV7-9; clone_size: many; d_call: NA; cdr3_length: 11
cdr3_aa: ASSPIRDRERSPLH; v_call: TRBV27; clone_size: many; d_call: TRBD1; cdr3_length: 14
cdr3_aa: ASGLVEQPQH; v_call: TRBV12-5; clone_size: many; d_call: NA; cdr3_length: 10
cdr3_aa: AWRQALGAF; v_call: TRBV30; clone_size: NA; d_call: NA; cdr3_length: 9
cdr3_aa: ASSPFGGSNEKLF; v_call: TRBV27; clone_size: many; d_call: NA; cdr3_length: 13
cdr3_aa: ATAGRNSPLH; v_call: TRBV7-9; clone_size: many; d_call: NA; cdr3_length: 10
cdr3_aa: SALTSGNSYNEQF; v_call: TRBV29-1; clone_size: many; d_call: TRBD2; cdr3_length: 13
cdr3_aa: ASSQESVLSGRVLRELF; v_call: TRBV4-1; clone_size: NA; d_call: TRBD2; cdr3_length: 17
cdr3_aa: AGSLGRGQGIVGYT; v_call: TRBV27; clone_size: NA; d_call: TRBD1; cdr3_length: 14
cdr3_aa: ASSITTGGLETQY; v_call: TRBV19; clone_size: few; d_call: TRBD1; cdr3_length: 13
cdr3_aa: ASTPTAGRSGDTQY; v_call: TRBV9; clone_size: NA; d_call: NA; cdr3_length: 14